Below, 27 T cell receptor beta chains from the same sample are listed, as sequenced in a study of cytomegalovirus exposure and HLA in healthy donors. PCR used 60 Vbeta primers and 13 Jbeta primers. TCRdb's copy holds only in-frame clones and misses some; the assay was immunoSEQ multiplex PCR. The profile shows around 130,000 clones, roughly 77% of them singletons. Sequencing was done on a sample of PBMCs. The receptor source for this set is a man in his forties in good health and CMV-seronegative.

This chain links TRBV20-1 with TRBJ2-3; 7 bases agree with TRBD2. Trimming at V came to 5 bases and at J to 5 bases, leaving 1 base not matched to a gene. This CDR3 is 11 amino acids long. The germline gives CDR1 DFQATT, CDR2 SNEGSKA (reference sequence). This CDR3 reads CSAPGGDTQYF. The CDR3 nucleotides read TGCAGTGCTCCGGGGGGAGATACGCAGTATTTT.

As regards this clone: This same CDR3 is encoded by further DNA sequences in the sample. The chain links TRBV6-5 to TRBJ1-5, with TRBD1 matching over 10 bases. This CDR3 comprises 15 residues. CDR1 MNHEY and CDR2 SVGAGI come from the germline V gene. With V trimmed by 5 bases and J by 2 bases, 3 bases remained unmatched. CDR3 bases: TGTGCCAGCAGTCCCGGGACAGGGGGCAATCAGCCCCAGCATTTT. This gives the protein CASSPGTGGNQPQHF.

This clone has just a few counts. V gene TRBV6-5 combines with J gene TRBJ1-2; a weak D match, TRBD1 (5 bases). CDR1 MNHEY and CDR2 SVGAGI come from the germline V gene. V shed 4 bases and J shed 3 bases, with 15 bases lying between them. There are 15 residues in the CDR3. The CDR3 loop reads CASSSYAGRDYGYTF. CDR3 DNA sequence: TGTGCCAGCAGTTCCTATGCAGGGCGCGACTATGGCTACACCTTC.

This clone was seen a handful of times. The chain joins TRBV5-5 to TRBJ2-3, with 10 nucleotides matching TRBD1. The trim removed 0 bases at V and 6 bases at J, leaving 7 bases unmatched. From germline, CDR1 is SGHKS and CDR2 YYEKEE (reference sequence). The CDR3 runs 16 residues. CDR3 sequence (DNA): TGTGCCAGCAGCTTGGAAGTCGGGACAGGGGTGGATACGCAGTATTTT. Its protein is CASSLEVGTGVDTQYF.

This rearrangement joins TRBV6-1 to TRBJ2-5; TRBD1 agrees at 7 bases. CDR3 length: 15 residues. The V gene's germline CDR1 is MNHNS and CDR2 SASEGT. The V and J ends lost 4 bases and 4 bases, in that order; junction bases with no gene match: 9. In nucleotides, the CDR3 is TGTGCCAGCAGTGCCTGGGACAGCGGACGAGAGACCCAGTACTTC. This encodes CASSAWDSGRETQYF.

The chain combines TRBV11-2 with TRBJ2-2; TRBD2 matches 8 bases. With 4 bases clipped from V and 5 bases from J, the junction kept 9 bases outside the gene matches. The germline gives CDR1 SGHAT, CDR2 FQNNGV. This CDR3 contains 16 residues. The CDR3 DNA is TGTGCCAGCAGCTCGTGGACTAGCAGGGATACCGGGGAGCTGTTTTTT. Translating it yields CASSSWTSRDTGELFF.

A remark on this clone: One end of the junction does not line up with germline, which may come from a read error. This sequence joins TRBV29-1 and TRBJ2-5; 7 bases line up with TRBD2. The germline V gene encodes CDR1 SQVTM and CDR2 ANQGSEA. The CDR3 is made up of 10 amino acids. The CDR3 protein is CSVDGRPGDF. DNA of the CDR3: TGCAGCGTTGACGGGAGGCCCGGGGACTTC.

The chain is built from TRBV15 and TRBJ1-4, with D uncertain. Trimming shortened V by 2 bases and J by 0 bases, and 7 bases separated the two germline ends. The germline gives CDR1 LNHNV, CDR2 YYDKDF (reference sequence). This CDR3 has 15 amino acids. As DNA, the CDR3 is TGTGCCACCAGCAGAATTAGCGCAACTAATGAAAAACTGTTTTTT. It translates to CATSRISATNEKLFF.

This rearrangement joins TRBV5-1 to TRBJ2-5, with TRBD1 as a possible D gene (6 bases). The CDR3 sequence is 15 residues long. In germline, CDR1 is SGHRS, CDR2 YFSETQ. Trimming took off 0 bases at V and 3 bases at J, with 12 bases between the two ends. In DNA form, the CDR3 reads TGCGCCAGCAGCTTGGTGACAGGCGAAGAAGAGACCCAGTACTTC. Its translation is CASSLVTGEEETQYF.

This clone occurred a few times. This chain uses TRBV2 with TRBJ2-1; 12 nucleotides align to TRBD2. This CDR3 has 14 residues. Unmatched junction bases numbered 4, after V lost 5 bases and J lost 8 bases. The V gene's germline CDR1 is SNHLY and CDR2 FYNNEI. In nucleotides, the CDR3 is TGTGCCAGCAGTCCTAGCGGGAGGGCCGATGAGCAGTTCTTC. As protein: CASSPSGRADEQFF.

This chain links TRBV27 with TRBJ1-2, with D tentatively TRBD1 (6 bases). V was cut by 0 bases and J by 8 bases, with 19 bases left in between. The CDR3 sequence is 16 residues long. Looked up from germline, CDR1 is MNHEY and CDR2 is SMNVEV (reference sequence). The CDR3 sequence: CASSLSFGTKFSGYTF. CDR3 nucleotide sequence: TGTGCCAGCAGTTTATCATTCGGGACAAAGTTTTCCGGCTACACCTTC.

The J gene is TRBJ1-4, the V gene TRBV28; a possible D gene is TRBD1 (5 bases). Germline V gene data show CDR1 as MDHEN and CDR2 as SYDVKM. Trimming left V 3 bases short and J 12 bases short, with 20 bases between. This CDR3 spans 15 amino acids. The CDR3: CASSFRGAGGSQLFF. CDR3 nucleotides: TGTGCCAGCAGTTTTCGCGGGGCGGGGGGGTCTCAACTGTTTTTT.

The V and J genes are TRBV7-6 and TRBJ1-4, with TRBD1 matching 7 bases. CDR1 is SGHVS and CDR2 is FNYEAQ in the germline V gene. J was trimmed by 0 bases and V by 7 bases; bases with no gene match: 5. The CDR3 loop spans 15 amino acids. The CDR3: CASTQGRATNEKLFF. The CDR3 nucleotides read TGTGCCAGCACACAGGGGAGAGCAACTAATGAAAAACTGTTTTTT.

The V and J genes are TRBV7-3 and TRBJ2-1; tentatively, D is TRBD1 (5 bases). Between the trimmed V and J ends, which lost 2 bases and 10 bases, there was a span of 6 bases. This CDR3 spans 11 amino acids. Germline V gives CDR1 SGHTA, CDR2 FQGTGA. CDR3 in DNA: TGTGCCAGCAGCTTAGGGGCAGAGCAGTTCTTC. Translated, it gives CASSLGAEQFF.

This clone was seen a handful of times. The chain couples TRBV19 to TRBJ2-5, with TRBD1 matching 8 bases. Germline V gives CDR1 LNHDA, CDR2 SQIVND (reference sequence). The CDR3 sequence is 14 residues long. Trimming took 5 bases from V and 1 from J; bases not matched to a gene: 3. CDR3: CASSRTGTQETQYF. CDR3 DNA: TGTGCCAGTAGTCGGACAGGGACCCAAGAGACCCAGTACTTC.

This chain joins TRBV2 and TRBJ2-1; TRBD2 agrees at 15 bases. CDR1 SNHLY and CDR2 FYNNEI come from the germline V gene. The CDR3 has 14 amino acids. V shed 6 bases and J 7 bases; nucleotides not matched to a gene: 1. The CDR3 reads CASRGTSGGNEQFF. In DNA, the CDR3 is TGTGCCAGCAGAGGGACTAGCGGGGGGAATGAGCAGTTCTTC.

This clone was counted between two and nine times. The chain has TRBV5-4 and TRBJ2-1; D might be TRBD1 (6 bases). From germline, CDR1 is SGHNT and CDR2 YYREEE (reference sequence). Trimming took off 2 bases at V and 0 bases at J, with 9 bases between the two ends. The CDR3 has 15 residues. CDR3 residues: CASSFTTGSYNEQFF. CDR3 DNA: TGTGCCAGCAGCTTTACGACAGGCTCCTACAATGAGCAGTTCTTC.

This clone was counted a single time. The CDR3 nucleotides read TGTGCCAGCAGCTTTGGCGGGGACTACGAGCAGTACTTC. Residues: CASSFGGDYEQYF. The V and J genes are TRBV7-6 and TRBJ2-7, with D maybe TRBD2 (6 bases). Trimming left V 3 bases short and J 3 bases short, with 9 bases between. Looked up from germline, CDR1 is SGHVS and CDR2 is FNYEAQ. The CDR3 is 13 amino acids.

The genes are TRBV15 and TRBJ1-4, with TRBD1 matching over 10 bases. The CDR3 has 14 residues. The junction had 4 bases not matched to a gene; V was cut back by 5 bases and J by 7 bases. Germline assignment: CDR1 LNHNV and CDR2 YYDKDF (reference sequence). The CDR3: CATSGGQGFEKLFF. CDR3 DNA sequence: TGTGCCACCAGCGGGGGACAGGGGTTTGAAAAACTGTTTTTT.

V gene TRBV6-6 combines with J gene TRBJ1-2; D gene unclear. Germline loops: CDR1 MNHNY, CDR2 SVGAGI (reference sequence). The CDR3 loop spans 11 amino acids. Trimming stripped 2 bases from V and 6 bases from J, with 4 bases between. The CDR3 loop is CASSYQDGYTF. DNA for the CDR3: TGTGCCAGCAGTTACCAGGATGGCTACACCTTC.

The chain uses TRBV5-1 and TRBJ2-2; D not certain. The CDR3 has 17 amino acids. CDR1 and CDR2 (germline): SGHRS, YFSETQ. Trimming removed 0 bases at V and 4 bases at J, with 16 bases between. CDR3 amino acids: CASSLGFGLRSTGELFF. The CDR3 DNA reads as TGCGCCAGCAGCTTGGGTTTCGGTTTGCGGAGCACCGGGGAGCTGTTTTTT.

With respect to this clone: The germline gene is not matched at one end of the junction; a read error may be the cause. This chain connects TRBV5-1 to TRBJ2-3; 7 bases map to TRBD1. CDR3 size: 12 residues. CDR1 is SGHRS and CDR2 is YFSETQ in the germline V gene. CDR3 DNA sequence: TGCGCCGGCAGACAGGGAACAGATACGCAGTATTTT. Its protein is CAGRQGTDTQYF.

CDR3 sequence: CASSQGGGTEAFF. The CDR3 region has the DNA TGTGCCAGCAGTCAAGGGGGGGGCACTGAAGCTTTCTTT. The chain recombines TRBV27 with TRBJ1-1, with TRBD1 as a possible D gene (6 bases). Trimming shortened V by 5 bases and J by 4 bases, and 11 bases separated the two germline ends. The CDR3 is 13 amino acids. CDR1 is MNHEY, CDR2 SMNVEV, per germline (reference sequence).

The V call is TRBV30, the J call TRBJ2-1; tentatively, D is TRBD2 (6 bases). This CDR3 comprises 14 residues. Trimming pared 1 base from V and 7 bases from J, leaving 14 bases between. Germline assignment: CDR1 GTSNPN and CDR2 SVGIG (reference sequence). CDR3 protein: CAWSETSSVNEQFF. DNA for the CDR3: TGTGCCTGGAGTGAGACTAGTTCGGTGAATGAGCAGTTCTTC.

The chain combines TRBV9 with TRBJ2-5; 9 bases are a match to TRBD1. CDR1 and CDR2 from the germline V gene are SGDLS and YYNGEE. J lost 1 base, V lost 3 bases, and 4 bases had no gene match. The CDR3 extends over 15 amino acids. CDR3 coding DNA: TGTGCCAGCAGCGAGACAGGGGGGGTCCAAGAGACCCAGTACTTC. Residues: CASSETGGVQETQYF. Full variable domain (remainder filled in from reference TRBV9 and TRBJ2-5): DSGVTQTPKHLITATGQRVTLRCSPRSGDLSVYWYQQSLDQGLQFLIQYYNGEERAKGNILERFSAQQFPDLHSELNLSSLELGDSALYFCASSETGGVQETQYFGPGTRLLVL.

The chain employs TRBV4-3 and TRBJ1-1; no definite D call. This CDR3 is built from 15 residues. V lost 0 bases and J lost 3, with 11 bases in between. Germline loops: CDR1 LGHNA, CDR2 YSLEER. CDR3 protein: CASSQEEGGDTEAFF. The CDR3 DNA reads as TGCGCCAGCAGCCAAGAGGAGGGTGGAGACACTGAAGCTTTCTTT.

The chain uses TRBV5-1 and TRBJ2-3; 10 positions match TRBD2. Germline lookup yields CDR1 SGHRS and CDR2 YFSETQ. V was clipped by 3 bases and J by 0 bases; unmatched bases: 10. The CDR3 contains 18 residues. The CDR3 nucleotides are TGCGCCAGCAGCTCCGGACTTTGGACTAGCGGAAGCACAGATACGCAGTATTTT. It encodes CASSSGLWTSGSTDTQYF.